This TCR beta chain was recorded in a study of early stage breast cancer tumors. Assay: immunoSEQ multiplex PCR; the TCRdb copy retains only in-frame clones and omits some. This table has some 19,000 clones, approximately 80% appearing once. Germline trimming cut 3 bases from V and 4 bases from J; bases unmatched to any gene: 8. The CDR3 extends over 15 amino acids. CDR1 and CDR2 (germline): MGHRA, YSYEKL. Sequencing was performed on blood. This TCR was sampled from a person between 55 and 69 years old with breast cancer. The genes are TRBV4-1 and TRBJ1-2, with 7 bases fitting TRBD1. The CDR3 DNA sequence: TGCGCCAGCAGCCACGGGACAGCAACCCTCTATGGCTACACCTTC. It yields the protein CASSHGTATLYGYTF.